The 19 T cell receptor beta chains below were found in one sample sequenced in a study of cytomegalovirus exposure and HLA in healthy donors. The repertoire was sequenced with immunoSEQ multiplex PCR; TCRdb's copy has only in-frame clones and lacks some. The sample has more than 95,000 clones; around 88% are singletons. Sequencing was performed on PBMCs. These receptor sequences come from a man aged 18 to 30 in good health and CMV-seronegative.

CDR3 bases: TGTGCCAGCAGCTTAGCGCAGGGACTAGCGGGAGGGGGGAATGAGCAGTTCTTC. It is translated as CASSLAQGLAGGGNEQFF. The chain combines TRBV7-9 with TRBJ2-1, with 16 bases fitting TRBD2. V gave up 0 bases and J gave up 7 bases; unmatched junction bases: 6. This CDR3 is built from 18 residues. The germline V gene has CDR1 SEHNR and CDR2 FQNEAQ (reference sequence).

This clone turned up a few times. The gene calls are TRBV7-9 and TRBJ2-3; 7 nucleotides align to TRBD2. The CDR3 loop spans 15 amino acids. The trim removed 4 bases at V and 2 bases at J, leaving 6 bases unmatched. Looked up from germline, CDR1 is SEHNR and CDR2 is FQNEAQ (reference sequence). The CDR3 here is CASSSRLAATDTQYF. In DNA, the CDR3 is TGTGCCAGCAGCTCACGGCTAGCGGCCACAGATACGCAGTATTTT.

The chain recombines TRBV12-5 with TRBJ1-3, with D possibly being TRBD1 (5 bases). Germline V gene sequence: CDR1 LGHNT, CDR2 FRNRAP. Trimming cost V 2 bases and J 7 bases, with 9 bases left between them. This CDR3 region has 13 residues. In nucleotides, the CDR3 is TGTGCTAGTGGTTTGTCCGGGGGGAACACCATATATTTT. Its protein product is CASGLSGGNTIYF.

The rearrangement links TRBV6-6 to TRBJ1-1, with D unclear. This CDR3 has 14 residues. V shed 6 bases and J shed 5 bases, with 16 bases lying between them. Germline V gene data show CDR1 as MNHNY and CDR2 as SVGAGI (reference sequence). CDR3 amino acids: CASSPAGAPTEAFF. Here the CDR3 DNA reads TGTGCCAGCAGCCCCGCAGGTGCCCCAACTGAAGCTTTCTTT.

The chain combines TRBV29-1 with TRBJ1-3; maybe TRBD1 (5 bases). The CDR3 length is 15 residues. Germline V lookup: CDR1 SQVTM, CDR2 ANQGSEA. V gave up 5 bases and J gave up 4 bases, with 18 bases separating them. CDR3 amino acids: CSVRAGKLSGNTIYF. The CDR3, as DNA: TGCAGCGTTCGAGCAGGGAAGTTGTCCGGAAACACCATATATTTT.

The V call is TRBV11-3, the J call TRBJ2-3; 9 nucleotides match TRBD1. Germline V gene data show CDR1 as SGHNT and CDR2 as YENEEA. J was trimmed by 3 bases and V by 1 base; bases with no gene match: 2. The CDR3 has 15 amino acids. CDR3 nucleotide sequence: TGTGCCAGCAGCTTAGGGACAGGGGTTACAGATACGCAGTATTTT. Encoded protein: CASSLGTGVTDTQYF.

The rearrangement uses TRBV5-8 and TRBJ2-5; D is ambiguous. Per the germline V gene, CDR1 is SGHTS and CDR2 is YDEGEE. This CDR3 spans 14 amino acids. V was trimmed by 0 bases and J by 2 bases, leaving 8 bases between them. The CDR3 loop reads CASSLGLGQETQYF. CDR3 coding DNA: TGTGCCAGCAGCTTGGGTCTAGGACAAGAGACCCAGTACTTC.

This chain links TRBV5-4 with TRBJ2-1, with D possibly matching TRBD2 (6 bases). Germline CDR1 and CDR2: SGHNT and YYREEE (reference sequence). The CDR3 has 15 residues. Deletions cut 0 bases from V and 9 bases from J, with 16 bases between. DNA for the CDR3: TGTGCCAGCAGCTTGGAACCGAATACCGGGAGTGAGCAGTTCTTC. This encodes CASSLEPNTGSEQFF.

This clone was seen once. The chain employs TRBV27 and TRBJ1-5, with D perhaps TRBD1 (6 bases). The CDR3 has 15 amino acids. CDR1 is MNHEY and CDR2 is SMNVEV in the germline V gene (reference sequence). V lost 2 bases and J 0 bases, leaving 8 bases between the germline ends. The DNA of the CDR3 is TGTGCCAGCAGTTTAAGACAGGATAGCAATCAGCCCCAGCATTTT. It specifies CASSLRQDSNQPQHF.

The rearrangement joins TRBV7-9 to TRBJ1-5, with 7 bases matching TRBD1. This CDR3 region has 15 residues. With 4 bases clipped from V and 2 bases from J, the junction kept 5 bases outside the gene matches. Germline CDR1 is SEHNR and CDR2 is FQNEAQ (reference sequence). CDR3 amino acids: CASSSTGFGNQPQHF. CDR3 in DNA: TGTGCCAGCAGCTCGACAGGGTTTGGCAATCAGCCCCAGCATTTT.

V usage is TRBV5-1 and J usage is TRBJ2-1, with 8 bases identical to TRBD1. Losses at the gene ends were 5 bases for V and 6 bases for J; bases not matched to a gene: 13. This CDR3 contains 16 residues. Germline CDR1 reads SGHRS; CDR2 reads YFSETQ. The CDR3 nucleotides are TGCGCCAGCAGGGGGGTGGGCCCAGGGGGCTTCAATGAGCAGTTCTTC. Residues: CASRGVGPGGFNEQFF.

CDR3 residues: CASSAGTSGSYEQYF. For the CDR3, the DNA is TGTGCCAGCAGCGCCGGGACTAGCGGGAGTTACGAGCAGTACTTC. The V gene is TRBV7-9, the J gene TRBJ2-7, with 14 bases fitting TRBD2. The CDR3 contains 15 residues. Germline V gene data show CDR1 as SEHNR and CDR2 as FQNEAQ (reference sequence). The ends lost 5 bases at V and 4 bases at J; junction bases unmatched: 4. Full variable domain (rest looked up from reference TRBV7-9 and TRBJ2-7): DTGVSQNPRHKITKRGQNVTFRCDPISEHNRLYWYRQTLGQGPEFLTYFQNEAQLEKSRLLSDRFSAERPKGSFSTLEIQRTEQGDSAMYLCASSAGTSGSYEQYFGPGTRLTVT.

The count of this clone is one. The rearrangement uses TRBV30 and TRBJ2-7; D might be TRBD1 (5 bases). CDR3 size: 12 residues. V was shortened by 0 bases and J by 2 bases, with 5 bases between the two germline ends. Germline lookup yields CDR1 GTSNPN and CDR2 SVGIG (reference sequence). The CDR3 protein is CAWSVTAYEQYF. The CDR3 DNA reads TGTGCCTGGAGTGTGACAGCCTACGAGCAGTACTTC.

The chain uses TRBV5-1 and TRBJ1-4, with 7 bases identical to TRBD1. The ends lost 4 bases at V and 4 bases at J; junction bases unmatched: 13. Germline loops: CDR1 SGHRS, CDR2 YFSETQ. The CDR3 loop spans 17 amino acids. The CDR3 loop is CASSPETPGQSNEKLFF. CDR3 coding DNA: TGCGCCAGCAGCCCAGAAACTCCGGGACAGAGTAATGAAAAACTGTTTTTT.

The chain recombines TRBV10-1 with TRBJ2-7; 8 positions match TRBD2. Germline CDR1 and CDR2: WNHNN and SYGVQD (reference sequence). V shed 5 bases and J 6 bases; nucleotides not matched to a gene: 9. The CDR3 runs to 14 residues. The CDR3 DNA follows: TGCGCCAGCAGTAGCGGGAGTGATGTCTCCGAGCAGTACTTC. This encodes CASSSGSDVSEQYF.

In its sample, this clone was seen once. V is TRBV9 and J is TRBJ2-3; D perhaps matches TRBD2 (7 bases). This CDR3 has 13 amino acids. CDR1 and CDR2 (germline): SGDLS, YYNGEE. Trimming took 4 bases from V and 3 from J, leaving 9 bases between them. CDR3 region: CASSKGGTDTQYF. CDR3 in DNA: TGTGCCAGCAGCAAGGGGGGGACAGATACGCAGTATTTT.

The V call is TRBV28, the J call TRBJ1-2; D is unclear. V lost 7 bases and J 5 bases, leaving 14 bases between the germline ends. In germline, CDR1 is MDHEN, CDR2 SYDVKM. CDR3 length: 13 residues. CDR3 sequence reads: CASNPSKVYGYTF. The CDR3 bases are TGTGCCAGCAATCCTAGCAAGGTTTATGGCTACACCTTC.

This rearrangement joins TRBV30 to TRBJ2-7, with 7 nucleotides matching TRBD2. V was pared by 7 bases and J by 0 bases, with 6 bases of the junction left unmatched. Germline assignment: CDR1 GTSNPN and CDR2 SVGIG (reference sequence). The CDR3 covers 13 residues. CDR3 sequence: CALGASGSYEQYF. For the CDR3, the DNA is TGTGCCTTAGGGGCTAGCGGCTCCTACGAGCAGTACTTC. The full variable domain, completed using reference TRBV30 and TRBJ2-7, is SQTIHQWPATLVQPVGSPLSLECTVEGTSNPNLYWYRQAAGRGLQLLFYSVGIGQISSEVPQNLSASRPQDRQFILSSKKLLLSDSGFYLCALGASGSYEQYFGPGTRLTVT.

This chain links TRBV19 with TRBJ2-5; 12 nucleotides agree with TRBD1. J was trimmed by 4 bases and V by 7 bases; bases with no gene match: 7. Per the germline V gene, CDR1 is LNHDA and CDR2 is SQIVND (reference sequence). The CDR3 is 15 amino acids. The CDR3 DNA is TGTGCCAGTATGGCCGGGACAGGGGGCCGAGAGACCCAGTACTTC. It encodes CASMAGTGGRETQYF.